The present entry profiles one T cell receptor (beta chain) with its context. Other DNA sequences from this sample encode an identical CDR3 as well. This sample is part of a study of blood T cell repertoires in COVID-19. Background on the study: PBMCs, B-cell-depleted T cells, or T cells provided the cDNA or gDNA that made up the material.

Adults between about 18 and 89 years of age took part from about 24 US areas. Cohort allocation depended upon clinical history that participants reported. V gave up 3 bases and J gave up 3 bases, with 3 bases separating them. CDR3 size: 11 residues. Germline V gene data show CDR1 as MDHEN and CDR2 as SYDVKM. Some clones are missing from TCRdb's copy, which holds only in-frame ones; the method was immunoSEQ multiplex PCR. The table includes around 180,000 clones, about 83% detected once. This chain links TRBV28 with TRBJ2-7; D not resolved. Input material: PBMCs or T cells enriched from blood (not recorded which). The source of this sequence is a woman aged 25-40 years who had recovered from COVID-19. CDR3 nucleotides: TGTGCCAGCAGTTTTCGCTACGAGCAGTACTTC. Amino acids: CASSFRYEQYF.